Each of the 30 T cell receptor beta chains below was sequenced from the same sample in a study of T-cell memory formation after mild COVID-19. MiXCR, applied by TCRdb to the 5' RACE reads, yields one record per CDR3 protein. The sample holds roughly 380,000 distinct CDR3 sequences, 28% seen once. The material sequenced was PBMCs or a T cell subset sorted from them (not recorded which). These receptors came from an adult woman who had mild COVID-19 (a few samples of this study predate the infection). Cell type and time point are not known.

V and J are TRBV5-5 and TRBJ1-1; D possibly corresponds to TRBD1 (5 bases). Germline V gene lookup returns CDR1 SGHKS and CDR2 YYEKEE (reference sequence). The CDR3 covers 13 residues. Trimming took 4 bases from V and 11 from J, leaving 18 bases between them. CDR3 region: CASSPDSDPWAFF. Here the CDR3 DNA reads TGTGCCAGCAGCCCTGACAGTGACCCGTGGGCTTTCTTT.

The gene calls are TRBV20-1 and TRBJ2-7, with TRBD1 identical over 7 bases. CDR1 and CDR2 from the germline V gene are DFQATT and SNEGSKA (reference sequence). The CDR3 length is 14 residues. V lost 6 bases, J lost 6 bases, and 14 bases stayed unmatched. CDR3 sequence reads: CSAAAWGQSSEQYF. For the CDR3, the DNA is TGCAGTGCCGCCGCCTGGGGACAGAGCTCCGAGCAGTACTTC.

The chain combines TRBV19 with TRBJ1-5; perhaps TRBD1 as D (6 bases). The CDR3 is 13 amino acids. Per germline, CDR1 LNHDA and CDR2 SQIVND (reference sequence). Between the trimmed V and J ends, which lost 9 bases and 4 bases, there was a span of 13 bases. CDR3 bases: TGTGCCAGCACCGACAGGCAAAATCAGCCCCAGCATTTT. Its translation: CASTDRQNQPQHF.

The chain joins TRBV29-1 to TRBJ2-4; no clear D gene. Germline assignment: CDR1 SQVTM and CDR2 ANQGSEA. Trimming took 0 bases from V and 9 from J, leaving 21 bases between them. This CDR3 contains 16 residues. The DNA for the CDR3 is TGCAGCGTTGAAGACCCATCTGACGGATTGAAGAGCATTCAGTACTTC. Its translation is CSVEDPSDGLKSIQYF.

This chain joins TRBV24-1 and TRBJ1-2; D is perhaps TRBD1 (5 bases). Trimming shortened V by 6 bases and J by 0 bases, and 7 bases separated the two germline ends. The CDR3 consists of 13 residues. The germline V gene has CDR1 KGHDR and CDR2 SFDVKD. The CDR3 DNA reads TGTGCCACCAGTAGGGGAGCTAACTATGGCTACACCTTC. This translates into CATSRGANYGYTF.

V gene TRBV11-2 combines with J gene TRBJ2-2; 7 nucleotides line up with TRBD2. CDR1 and CDR2 from the germline V gene are SGHAT and FQNNGV. This CDR3 has 19 amino acids. The V gene end was trimmed by 0 bases and the J gene end by 2 bases; junction bases not matched to a gene: 12. The CDR3 region is CASSLDGFGGDPNTGELFF. DNA of the CDR3: TGTGCCAGCAGCTTAGATGGGTTTGGGGGGGACCCCAACACCGGGGAGCTGTTTTTT.

This clonotype was counted a few times. The CDR3 sequence: CASSPPAGQGALNYGYTF. The CDR3 DNA reads TGTGCCAGCAGCCCCCCGGCGGGACAGGGGGCTTTAAACTATGGCTACACCTTC. The chain couples TRBV3-1 to TRBJ1-2; 12 bases fit TRBD1. With V trimmed by 4 bases and J by 2 bases, 11 bases remained unmatched. This CDR3 is built from 18 residues. Germline V CDR1 and CDR2: LGHDT, YNNKEL (reference sequence).

Turning to this clonotype: The junction shows a germline mismatch at one end, possibly a read error. The chain has TRBV30 and TRBJ2-7; 12 bases map to TRBD2. Germline-derived CDR1 and CDR2 are GTSNPN and SVGIG (reference sequence). The CDR3 length is 13 residues. The CDR3 coding sequence is TGTGCCTGGAGTGTAATTCTAGCGGGAGGGCCTCTATTC. Translation gives CAWSVILAGGPLF. The full variable domain, its missing parts supplied by reference TRBV30 and TRBJ2-7, is SQTIHQWPATLVQPVGSPLSLECTVEGTSNPNLYWYRQAAGRGLQLLFYSVGIGQISSEVPQNLSASRPQDRQFILSSKKLLLSDSGFYLCAWSVILAGGPLFGPGTRLTVT.

J is TRBJ1-2 and V is TRBV5-1, with 7 bases aligning to TRBD1. V lost 7 bases, J lost 0 bases, and 6 bases stayed unmatched. Germline V CDR1 and CDR2: SGHRS, YFSETQ. The CDR3 is 14 amino acids. The CDR3 coding sequence is TGCGCCAGCCGGCCAGGGGGATCTAACTATGGCTACACCTTC. Its translation is CASRPGGSNYGYTF.

The V and J genes are TRBV6-5 and TRBJ1-1; 7 bases agree with TRBD1. CDR3 length: 13 amino acids. Germline CDR1 reads MNHEY; CDR2 reads SVGAGI. V shed 8 bases, J shed 3 bases, and the junction held 6 bases outside the gene matches. Here the CDR3 reads CASGSQGHTEAFF. CDR3 nucleotides: TGTGCCAGCGGATCACAGGGGCACACTGAAGCTTTCTTT.

Only a few counts were recorded for this clonotype. V usage is TRBV5-4 and J usage is TRBJ2-1; no definite D call. Deletions cut 4 bases from V and 5 bases from J, with 16 bases between. The CDR3 contains 15 residues. Germline CDR1 reads SGHNT; CDR2 reads YYREEE (reference sequence). CDR3: CASSPRKFGNNEQFF. CDR3 nucleotides: TGTGCCAGCAGCCCGAGGAAATTTGGGAACAATGAGCAGTTCTTC.

The CDR3 reads CSASDWTGLKYF. CDR3 nucleotide sequence: TGCAGTGCTAGTGATTGGACAGGGCTAAAGTACTTC. This chain uses TRBV20-1 with TRBJ2-7; 8 nucleotides agree with TRBD1. Germline values: CDR1 DFQATT, CDR2 SNEGSKA (reference sequence). V lost 3 bases and J lost 11; bases outside the gene matches: 9. The CDR3 has 12 amino acids.

The CDR3 here is CASSQGYREGSYEQYF. CDR3 sequence (DNA): TGCGCCAGCAGCCAAGGGTACAGGGAAGGCTCCTACGAGCAGTACTTC. This chain joins TRBV4-3 and TRBJ2-7; possible D gene TRBD1, 6 bases. This CDR3 comprises 16 residues. Per the germline V gene, CDR1 is LGHNA and CDR2 is YSLEER. V was clipped by 1 base and J by 0 bases, with 13 bases between them.

The chain is built from TRBV5-1 and TRBJ2-6; D is uncertain. Germline CDR1 and CDR2: SGHRS and YFSETQ. The CDR3 length is 16 residues. Trimming stripped 1 base from V and 4 bases from J, with 12 bases between. This CDR3 reads CASSLSDGFGANVLTF. For the CDR3, the DNA is TGCGCCAGCAGCTTGAGTGATGGGTTCGGGGCCAACGTCCTGACTTTC.

The J gene is TRBJ2-1, the V gene TRBV19, with no clear D. Trimming removed 6 bases at V and 0 bases at J, with 3 bases between. Germline values: CDR1 LNHDA, CDR2 SQIVND (reference sequence). The CDR3 has 12 residues. This CDR3 reads CASRFSYNEQFF. The CDR3 nucleotides read TGTGCCAGTAGATTCTCCTACAATGAGCAGTTCTTC.

The V call is TRBV4-3, the J call TRBJ2-1, with 10 bases that match TRBD2. The V and J ends lost 0 bases and 8 bases, in that order; junction bases with no gene match: 10. Germline V gene data show CDR1 as LGHNA and CDR2 as YSLEER. The CDR3 contains 17 residues. The CDR3 nucleotides read TGCGCCAGCAGCCAAGATAGATCTAGCGGGAGAGGTTATGAGCAGTTCTTC. Its translation is CASSQDRSSGRGYEQFF.

The J gene is TRBJ2-5, the V gene TRBV19; 8 bases line up with TRBD2. CDR1 LNHDA and CDR2 SQIVND come from the germline V gene (reference sequence). J was trimmed by 0 bases and V by 4 bases; bases with no gene match: 1. The CDR3 is made up of 14 amino acids. In DNA form, the CDR3 reads TGTGCCAGTAGTAGCGGGAGGAACCAAGAGACCCAGTACTTC. Its protein is CASSSGRNQETQYF.

The chain has TRBV6-2 or TRBV6-3 and TRBJ2-2, with D perhaps TRBD2 (5 bases). The V gene's germline CDR1 is MNHEY and CDR2 SVGEGT. The V and J ends lost 8 bases and 5 bases respectively, with 12 bases between them. The CDR3 is 13 residues long. CDR3 nucleotide sequence: TGTGCCAGCTCCGGGCTAGCAACCGGGGAGCTGTTTTTT. Translated, it gives CASSGLATGELFF.

The sample holds a few counts of this clonotype. The rearrangement uses TRBV7-9 and TRBJ2-1, with D maybe TRBD2 (5 bases). V lost 0 bases and J lost 9, with 12 bases in between. Looked up from germline, CDR1 is SEHNR and CDR2 is FQNEAQ (reference sequence). CDR3 size: 14 residues. CDR3 bases: TGTGCCAGCAGCTTAGCGCGAGGGCCCCGTGAGCAGTTCTTC. Translated: CASSLARGPREQFF.

The chain links TRBV19 to TRBJ1-1; perhaps TRBD1 as D (6 bases). V was pared by 0 bases and J by 6 bases, with 17 bases between. The V gene's germline CDR1 is LNHDA and CDR2 SQIVND (reference sequence). The CDR3 has 16 residues. The CDR3 spells CASSIDHLGASPEAFF. The CDR3, as DNA: TGTGCCAGTAGTATAGATCATTTGGGGGCTTCTCCTGAAGCTTTCTTT.

A few counts support this clonotype. This chain connects TRBV6-5 to TRBJ1-2; D is undetermined. In germline, CDR1 is MNHEY, CDR2 SVGAGI. CDR3 length equals 12 residues. The V end was cut by 8 bases, the J end by 8 bases, with 15 bases between. The CDR3 spells CASFRLGVGYTF. CDR3 nucleotide sequence: TGTGCCAGCTTTCGTCTGGGCGTAGGCTACACCTTC.

The sample holds a few counts of this clonotype. This rearrangement joins TRBV11-2 to TRBJ2-1; D is possibly TRBD2 (6 bases). The V end was cut by 5 bases, the J end by 5 bases, with 31 bases between. This CDR3 has 20 amino acids. In germline, CDR1 is SGHAT, CDR2 FQNNGV. The CDR3 loop reads CASSPWNPSPISGVHNEQFF. The CDR3 DNA reads as TGTGCCAGCAGCCCCTGGAACCCTAGCCCGATTTCGGGAGTGCACAATGAGCAGTTCTTC.

The chain joins TRBV11-2 to TRBJ1-1; no clear D. Germline V gene lookup returns CDR1 SGHAT and CDR2 FQNNGV. This CDR3 has 14 amino acids. Between the trimmed V and J ends, which lost 1 base and 2 bases, there was a span of 8 bases. Here the CDR3 reads CASSLGSVNTEAFF. The CDR3 DNA reads TGTGCCAGCAGCTTAGGTTCGGTTAACACTGAAGCTTTCTTT.

In this sample, this clonotype turned up a few times. The chain has TRBV4-1 and TRBJ1-2; a possible D gene is TRBD1 (6 bases). V was cut by 0 bases and J by 2 bases, with 16 bases left in between. The CDR3 has 17 residues. Germline V gene sequence: CDR1 MGHRA, CDR2 YSYEKL. The CDR3 loop is CASSQDWDNLPNYGYTF. DNA for the CDR3: TGCGCCAGCAGCCAAGATTGGGACAACCTCCCCAACTATGGCTACACCTTC.

This clonotype has just a few counts. This chain connects TRBV2 to TRBJ2-3; 9 bases are a match to TRBD2. Trimming at V came to 0 bases and at J to 2 bases, leaving 6 bases not matched to a gene. The CDR3 extends over 17 amino acids. The germline gives CDR1 SNHLY, CDR2 FYNNEI. The CDR3 DNA sequence: TGTGCCAGCAGTGAAGCGATAGCGGGGGCGGCCACAGATACGCAGTATTTT. This translates into CASSEAIAGAATDTQYF.

This chain links TRBV23-1 with TRBJ1-2; tentatively, D is TRBD1 (5 bases). TRBV23-1 is known as an ORF, though its function is uncertain. The CDR3 is 14 residues long. Trimming removed 0 bases from V and 7 bases from J, with 12 bases in between. Written as DNA, the CDR3 is TGCGCCAGCAGTCAATCGGGGGAACCCGGTGGCTACACCTTC. Protein sequence: CASSQSGEPGGYTF.

This clonotype has more than one count but fewer than ten. The rearrangement uses TRBV3-1 and TRBJ2-7; tentatively, D is TRBD2 (6 bases). V was shortened by 8 bases and J by 7 bases, with 15 bases between the two germline ends. The CDR3 runs to 12 residues. Germline CDR1 and CDR2: LGHDT and YNNKEL (reference sequence). This CDR3 is CASHRTGEEQYF. In DNA form, the CDR3 reads TGTGCCAGCCATAGGACGGGAGAAGAGCAGTACTTC.

V and J are TRBV7-8 and TRBJ2-1, with 11 bases identical to TRBD2. The length of the CDR3 is 14 residues. Germline loops: CDR1 SGHVS, CDR2 FQNEAQ. Losses at the gene ends were 9 bases for V and 8 bases for J; bases not matched to a gene: 9. In nucleotides, the CDR3 is TGTGCCAGTAGCGGGAGGGTCCTCGGGGATGAGCAGTTCTTC. This sequence encodes CASSGRVLGDEQFF.

This chain links TRBV7-9 with TRBJ2-1; TRBD1 matches at 10 bases. CDR1 and CDR2 from the germline V gene are SEHNR and FQNEAQ (reference sequence). The CDR3 consists of 20 residues. V shed 7 bases and J 2 bases; nucleotides not matched to a gene: 20. The CDR3 reads CASTPSGTGDSPRAYNEQFF. CDR3 DNA sequence: TGTGCCAGCACGCCGTCAGGGACAGGGGATTCTCCCAGAGCCTACAATGAGCAGTTCTTC.

This clonotype was counted at least ten times. The chain combines TRBV7-3 with TRBJ2-1, with 7 bases that match TRBD1. The CDR3 has 13 amino acids. In germline, CDR1 is SGHTA, CDR2 FQGTGA. V trimming: 6 bases; J trimming: 4 bases; junction bases outside the gene matches: 3. CDR3 nucleotide sequence: TGTGCCAGCAGTTTACAGGGGTACAATGAGCAGTTCTTC. Translation gives CASSLQGYNEQFF. Full variable domain (rest looked up from reference TRBV7-3 and TRBJ2-1): GAGVSQTPSNKVTEKGKYVELRCDPISGHTALYWYRQSLGQGPEFLIYFQGTGAADDSGLPNDRFFAVRPEGSVSTLKIQRTERGDSAVYLCASSLQGYNEQFFGPGTRLTVL.